The next 12 T cell receptor beta chains were all read from a single sample in a study of cytomegalovirus exposure and HLA in healthy donors (dated by TCRdb to about 2017). Library preparation was by the immunoSEQ multiplex PCR assay. For the multiplex PCR, a mixture combining 60 forward primers for TCR Vbeta segments and 13 reverse primers for TCR Jbeta segments was used. TCRdb took over this immuneACCESS table, retaining in-frame rearrangements with V and J assigned. Such tables are incomplete; in checked studies, under half of the missing clones stem from an unresolved V gene, and the remainder is unexplained. The table for this sample shows about 150,000 clones. Roughly 1.6% of the sample rests with the top ten. Sequencing was performed on PBMCs. The receptors shown here come from a woman between 50 and 59 years old in good health and CMV-seronegative.

The chain uses TRBV5-1 and TRBJ1-1, with 11 nucleotides matching TRBD1. The junction had 5 bases not matched to a gene; V was cut back by 0 bases and J by 7 bases. The CDR3 extends over 15 amino acids. The germline V gene encodes CDR1 SGHRS and CDR2 YFSETQ. CDR3 region: CASSLVGTGGDEAFF. CDR3 nucleotides: TGCGCCAGCAGCTTGGTGGGGACAGGGGGGGATGAAGCTTTCTTT.

The V and J genes are TRBV4-2 and TRBJ1-4; D may be TRBD1 (5 bases). The germline V gene encodes CDR1 LGHNA and CDR2 YNFKEQ. The CDR3 length is 16 residues. V was clipped by 1 base and J by 8 bases, with 17 bases between them. The CDR3 DNA reads TGTGCCAGCAGCCAAGGGGACGGGCCAGCGGGCGAAAAACTGTTTTTT. It specifies CASSQGDGPAGEKLFF.

The chain combines TRBV4-3 with TRBJ1-5; a possible D gene is TRBD1 (5 bases). The ends were cut back, 1 base at V and 5 bases at J, with 12 bases in the middle. The germline V gene has CDR1 LGHNA and CDR2 YSLEER. The CDR3 contains 15 residues. The CDR3 loop reads CASSQGRQSDQPQHF. The CDR3 DNA reads as TGCGCCAGCAGCCAAGGACGACAGTCAGATCAGCCCCAGCATTTT.

This chain joins TRBV30 and TRBJ1-4, with a possible D match to TRBD1 (6 bases). V lost 2 bases and J lost 7, with 11 bases in between. The CDR3 runs to 13 residues. Germline CDR1 reads GTSNPN; CDR2 reads SVGIG (reference sequence). CDR3 region: CAWSLAGAEKLFF. Here the CDR3 DNA reads TGTGCCTGGAGTTTGGCGGGGGCTGAAAAACTGTTTTTT.

CDR3 bases: TGTGCCAGCAGCCAAGAACTAGCGTCTTACAATGAGCAGTTCTTC. Its translation: CASSQELASYNEQFF. V and J are TRBV4-2 and TRBJ2-1; 7 positions match TRBD2. This CDR3 has 15 amino acids. Per germline, CDR1 LGHNA and CDR2 YNFKEQ. V lost 0 bases to trimming and J lost 4 bases; unmatched junction nucleotides: 3.

The chain is built from TRBV27 and TRBJ1-6; D ambiguous. Trimming removed 6 bases from V and 0 bases from J, with 9 bases in between. In germline, CDR1 is MNHEY, CDR2 SMNVEV (reference sequence). CDR3 size: 15 residues. The CDR3 protein is CASSLRSSYNSPLHF. CDR3 DNA sequence: TGTGCCAGCAGCCTCCGTAGCTCCTATAATTCACCCCTCCACTTT.

The chain is built from TRBV11-2 and TRBJ1-6, with 8 positions matching TRBD1. The ends lost 0 bases at V and 7 bases at J; junction bases unmatched: 8. Germline V gives CDR1 SGHAT, CDR2 FQNNGV. This CDR3 region has 17 residues. In DNA, the CDR3 is TGTGCCAGCAGCTTAGAGGTGGCAGGGGGCAACAATTCACCCCTCCACTTT. Translating gives CASSLEVAGGNNSPLHF.

V gene TRBV27 combines with J gene TRBJ1-2, with D perhaps TRBD1 (6 bases). Germline V gene lookup returns CDR1 MNHEY and CDR2 SMNVEV (reference sequence). The ends were cut back, 5 bases at V and 0 bases at J, with 19 bases in the middle. This CDR3 contains 17 residues. The CDR3 nucleotides read TGTGCCAGCAGTCCTCTCAGGGGAGCGTTTACTAACTATGGCTACACCTTC. It yields the protein CASSPLRGAFTNYGYTF.

The CDR3 region has the DNA TGCGCCAGCAGCCCTCGCTTCCCGCCAGGGGGCGAGACCCAGTACTTC. Translated: CASSPRFPPGGETQYF. The genes are TRBV5-1 and TRBJ2-5, with 8 nucleotides matching TRBD1. Per germline, CDR1 SGHRS and CDR2 YFSETQ. CDR3 length: 16 amino acids. V lost 4 bases and J lost 5; bases outside the gene matches: 13.

The CDR3 region is CASMAGGLGNQPQHF. DNA of the CDR3: TGTGCCAGCATGGCGGGGGGGCTGGGCAATCAGCCCCAGCATTTT. This chain links TRBV2 with TRBJ1-5, with D possibly being TRBD1 (6 bases). Germline V gene sequence: CDR1 SNHLY, CDR2 FYNNEI. Trimming cost V 7 bases and J 2 bases, with 15 bases left between them. This CDR3 has 15 amino acids. Full variable domain (remainder filled in from reference TRBV2 and TRBJ1-5): EPEVTQTPSHQVTQMGQEVILRCVPISNHLYFYWYRQILGQKVEFLVSFYNNEISEKSEIFDDQFSVERPDGSNFTLKIRSTKLEDSAMYFCASMAGGLGNQPQHFGDGTRLSIL.

V usage is TRBV11-2 and J usage is TRBJ1-5; D is uncertain. The germline CDR1 and CDR2 sequences are SGHAT and FQNNGV. V was cut by 4 bases and J by 6 bases, with 10 bases left in between. CDR3 length: 13 residues. CDR3 residues: CASSSSRGQPQHF. The CDR3 region has the DNA TGTGCCAGCAGCTCCTCACGAGGTCAGCCCCAGCATTTT.

The J gene is TRBJ2-5, the V gene TRBV2; D gene unclear. The CDR3 covers 13 residues. CDR1 SNHLY and CDR2 FYNNEI come from the germline V gene. V was pared by 0 bases and J by 5 bases, with 7 bases between. The CDR3, as DNA: TGTGCCAGCAGTGAAGCGCTTCGGGAGACCCAGTACTTC. Its translation: CASSEALRETQYF.